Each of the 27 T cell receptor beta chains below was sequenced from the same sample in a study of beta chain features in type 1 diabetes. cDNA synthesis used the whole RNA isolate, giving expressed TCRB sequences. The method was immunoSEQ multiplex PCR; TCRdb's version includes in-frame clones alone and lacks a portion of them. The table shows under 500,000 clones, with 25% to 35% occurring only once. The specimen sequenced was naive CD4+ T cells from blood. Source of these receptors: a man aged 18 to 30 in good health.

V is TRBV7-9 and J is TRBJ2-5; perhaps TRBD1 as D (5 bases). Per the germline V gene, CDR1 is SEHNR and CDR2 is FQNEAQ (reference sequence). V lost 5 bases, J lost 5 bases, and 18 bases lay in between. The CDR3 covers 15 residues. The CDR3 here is CASSPVSRAGETQYF. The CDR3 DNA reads TGTGCCAGCAGCCCCGTCTCCAGGGCCGGGGAGACCCAGTACTTC. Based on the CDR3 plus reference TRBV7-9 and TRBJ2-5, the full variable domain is DTGVSQNPRHKITKRGQNVTFRCDPISEHNRLYWYRQTLGQGPEFLTYFQNEAQLEKSRLLSDRFSAERPKGSFSTLEIQRTEQGDSAMYLCASSPVSRAGETQYFGPGTRLLVL.

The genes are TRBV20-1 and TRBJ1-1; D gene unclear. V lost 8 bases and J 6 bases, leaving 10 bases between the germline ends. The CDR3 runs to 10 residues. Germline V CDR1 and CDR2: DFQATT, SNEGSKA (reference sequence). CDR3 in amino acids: CSTRQAEAFF. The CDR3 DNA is TGCAGTACCCGCCAAGCTGAAGCTTTCTTT.

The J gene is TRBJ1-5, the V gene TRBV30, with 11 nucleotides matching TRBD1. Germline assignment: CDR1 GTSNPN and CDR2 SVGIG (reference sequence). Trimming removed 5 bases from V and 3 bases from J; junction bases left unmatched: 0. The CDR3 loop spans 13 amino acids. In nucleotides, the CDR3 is TGTGCCTGGGGACAGGGGGCCAATCAGCCCCAGCATTTT. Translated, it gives CAWGQGANQPQHF.

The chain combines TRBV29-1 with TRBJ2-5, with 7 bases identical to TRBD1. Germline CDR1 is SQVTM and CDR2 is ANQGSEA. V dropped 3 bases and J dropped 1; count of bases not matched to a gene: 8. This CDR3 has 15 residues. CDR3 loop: CSVEYTRDSQETQYF. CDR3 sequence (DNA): TGCAGCGTTGAGTACACCCGGGACAGCCAAGAGACCCAGTACTTC.

CDR3 amino acids: CASSHQGPGEKLFF. The CDR3 DNA reads TGCGCCAGCAGTCACCAGGGCCCGGGTGAAAAACTGTTTTTT. The chain carries TRBV23-1 and TRBJ1-4; possibly TRBD1 for D (5 bases). TRBV23-1 is identified as an open reading frame with a role that is uncertain. CDR3 size: 14 residues. V shed 3 bases and J shed 7 bases, with 12 bases lying between them.

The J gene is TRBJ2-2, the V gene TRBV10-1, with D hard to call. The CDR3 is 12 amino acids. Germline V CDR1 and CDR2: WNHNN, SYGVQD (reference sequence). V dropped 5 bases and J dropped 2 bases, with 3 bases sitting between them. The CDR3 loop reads CASSLNTGELFF. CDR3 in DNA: TGCGCCAGCAGTCTAAACACCGGGGAGCTGTTTTTT.

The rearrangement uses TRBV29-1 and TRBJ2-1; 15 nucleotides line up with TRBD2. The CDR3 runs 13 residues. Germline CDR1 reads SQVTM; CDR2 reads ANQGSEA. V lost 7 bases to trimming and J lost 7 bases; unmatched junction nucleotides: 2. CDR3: CSAGLAGGNEQFF. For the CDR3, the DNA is TGCAGCGCGGGACTAGCGGGAGGTAATGAGCAGTTCTTC.

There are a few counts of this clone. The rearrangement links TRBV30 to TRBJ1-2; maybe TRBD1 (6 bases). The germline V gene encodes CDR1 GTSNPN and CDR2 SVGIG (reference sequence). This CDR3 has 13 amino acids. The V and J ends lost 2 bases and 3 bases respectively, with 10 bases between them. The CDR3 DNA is TGTGCCTGGAGTCGGGGGGCAGACTATGGCTACACCTTC. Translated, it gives CAWSRGADYGYTF. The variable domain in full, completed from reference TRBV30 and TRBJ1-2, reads SQTIHQWPATLVQPVGSPLSLECTVEGTSNPNLYWYRQAAGRGLQLLFYSVGIGQISSEVPQNLSASRPQDRQFILSSKKLLLSDSGFYLCAWSRGADYGYTFGSGTRLTVV.

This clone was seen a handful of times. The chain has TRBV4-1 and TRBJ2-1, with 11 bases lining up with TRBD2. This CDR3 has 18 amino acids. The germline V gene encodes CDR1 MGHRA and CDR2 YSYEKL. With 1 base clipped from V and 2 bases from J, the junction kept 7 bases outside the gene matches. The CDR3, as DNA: TGCGCCAGCAGCCAAGGCCTACTAGCGGGAGTTACCTACAATGAGCAGTTCTTC. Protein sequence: CASSQGLLAGVTYNEQFF.

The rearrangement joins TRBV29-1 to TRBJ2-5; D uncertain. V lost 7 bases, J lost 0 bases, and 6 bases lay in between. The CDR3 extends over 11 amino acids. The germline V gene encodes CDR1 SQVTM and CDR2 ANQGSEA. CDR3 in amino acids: CSANNQETQYF. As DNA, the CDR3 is TGCAGCGCCAATAACCAAGAGACCCAGTACTTC.

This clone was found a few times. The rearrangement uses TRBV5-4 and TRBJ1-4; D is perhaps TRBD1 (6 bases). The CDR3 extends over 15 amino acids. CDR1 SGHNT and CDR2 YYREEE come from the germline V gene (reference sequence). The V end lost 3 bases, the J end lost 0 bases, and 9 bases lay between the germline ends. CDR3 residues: CASSSRGATNEKLFF. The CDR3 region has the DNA TGTGCCAGCAGCTCAAGGGGGGCAACTAATGAAAAACTGTTTTTT.

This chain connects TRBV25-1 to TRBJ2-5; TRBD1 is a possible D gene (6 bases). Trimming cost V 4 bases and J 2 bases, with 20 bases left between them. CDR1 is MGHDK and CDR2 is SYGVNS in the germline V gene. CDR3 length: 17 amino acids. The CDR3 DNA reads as TGTGCCAGCAGTGGGGGGTCGGTGATACAGGGACAAGAGACCCAGTACTTC. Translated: CASSGGSVIQGQETQYF. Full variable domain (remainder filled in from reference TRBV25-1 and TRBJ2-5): EADIYQTPRYLVIGTGKKITLECSQTMGHDKMYWYQQDPGMELHLIHYSYGVNSTEKGDLSSESTVSRIRTEHFPLTLESARPSHTSQYLCASSGGSVIQGQETQYFGPGTRLLVL.

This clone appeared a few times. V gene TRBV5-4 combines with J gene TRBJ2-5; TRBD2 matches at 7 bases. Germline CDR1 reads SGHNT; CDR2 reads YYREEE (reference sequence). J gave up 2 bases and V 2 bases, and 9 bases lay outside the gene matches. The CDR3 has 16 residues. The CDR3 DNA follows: TGTGCCAGCAGCTTCCCCATGGGTAGCGGGCAAGAGACCCAGTACTTC. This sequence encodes CASSFPMGSGQETQYF.

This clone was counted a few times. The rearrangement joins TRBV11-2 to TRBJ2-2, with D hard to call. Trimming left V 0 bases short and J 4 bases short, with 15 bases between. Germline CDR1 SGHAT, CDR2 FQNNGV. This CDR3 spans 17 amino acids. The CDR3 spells CASSLDLWAVGTGELFF. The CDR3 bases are TGTGCCAGCAGCTTAGATCTTTGGGCCGTGGGCACCGGGGAGCTGTTTTTT.

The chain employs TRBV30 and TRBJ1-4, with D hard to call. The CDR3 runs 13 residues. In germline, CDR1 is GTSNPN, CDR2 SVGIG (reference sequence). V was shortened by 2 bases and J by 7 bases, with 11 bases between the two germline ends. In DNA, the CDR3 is TGTGCCTGGAGTCTTGTTTTCGGTGAAAAACTGTTTTTT. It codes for CAWSLVFGEKLFF. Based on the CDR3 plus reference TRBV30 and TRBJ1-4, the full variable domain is SQTIHQWPATLVQPVGSPLSLECTVEGTSNPNLYWYRQAAGRGLQLLFYSVGIGQISSEVPQNLSASRPQDRQFILSSKKLLLSDSGFYLCAWSLVFGEKLFFGSGTQLSVL.

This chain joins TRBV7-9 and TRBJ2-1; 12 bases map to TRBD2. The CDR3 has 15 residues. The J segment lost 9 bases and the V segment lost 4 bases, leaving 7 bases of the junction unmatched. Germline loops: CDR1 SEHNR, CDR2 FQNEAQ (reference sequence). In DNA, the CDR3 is TGTGCCAGCAGCTCGACTAGCGGGAGAGTCACTGAGCAGTTCTTC. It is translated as CASSSTSGRVTEQFF.

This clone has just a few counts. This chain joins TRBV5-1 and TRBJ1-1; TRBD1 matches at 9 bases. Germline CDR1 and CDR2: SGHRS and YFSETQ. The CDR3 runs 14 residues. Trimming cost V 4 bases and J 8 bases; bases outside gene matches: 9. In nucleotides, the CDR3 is TGCGCCAGCAGCCAGAAGGGACAGGGCATGGAAGCTTTCTTT. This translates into CASSQKGQGMEAFF.

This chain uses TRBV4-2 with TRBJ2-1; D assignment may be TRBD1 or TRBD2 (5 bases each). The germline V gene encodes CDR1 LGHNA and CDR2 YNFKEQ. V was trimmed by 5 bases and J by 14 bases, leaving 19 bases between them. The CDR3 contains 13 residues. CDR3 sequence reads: CASSKSGTPREFF. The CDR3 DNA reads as TGTGCCAGCAGCAAATCCGGGACCCCTAGGGAGTTCTTC.

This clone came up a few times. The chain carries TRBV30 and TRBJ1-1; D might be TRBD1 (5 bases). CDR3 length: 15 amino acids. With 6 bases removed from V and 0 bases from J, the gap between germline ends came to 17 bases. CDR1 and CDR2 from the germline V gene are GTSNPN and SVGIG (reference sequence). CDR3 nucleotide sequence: TGTGCCTGCCGGCACAGGATTATGATGAACACTGAAGCTTTCTTT. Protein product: CACRHRIMMNTEAFF.

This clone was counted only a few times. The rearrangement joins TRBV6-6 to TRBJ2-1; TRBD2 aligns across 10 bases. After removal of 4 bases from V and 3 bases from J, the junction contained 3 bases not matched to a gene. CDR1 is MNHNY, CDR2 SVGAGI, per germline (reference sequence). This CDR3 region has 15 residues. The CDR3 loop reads CASSSTSGRYNEQFF. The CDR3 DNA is TGTGCCAGCAGTTCGACTAGCGGGCGCTACAATGAGCAGTTCTTC.

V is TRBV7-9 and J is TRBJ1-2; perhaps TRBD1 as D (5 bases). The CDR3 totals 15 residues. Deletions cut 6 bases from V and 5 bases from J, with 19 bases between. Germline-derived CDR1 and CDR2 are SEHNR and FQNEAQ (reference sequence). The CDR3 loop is CASSSTLGQPYGYTF. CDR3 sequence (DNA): TGTGCCAGCAGTTCCACTCTGGGGCAACCTTATGGCTACACCTTC.

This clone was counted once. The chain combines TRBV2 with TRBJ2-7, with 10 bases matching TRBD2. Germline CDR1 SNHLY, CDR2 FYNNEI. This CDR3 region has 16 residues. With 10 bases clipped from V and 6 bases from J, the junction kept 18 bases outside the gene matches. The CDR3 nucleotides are TGTGCCACCGGAATCCCTAGCGGGAGACTTTCCCGCGAGCAGTACTTC. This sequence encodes CATGIPSGRLSREQYF.

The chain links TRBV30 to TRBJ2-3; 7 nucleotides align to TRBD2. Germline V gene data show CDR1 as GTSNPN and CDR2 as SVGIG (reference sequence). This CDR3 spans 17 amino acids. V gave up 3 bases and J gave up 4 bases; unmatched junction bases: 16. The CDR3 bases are TGTGCCTGGAGGGTACGGGTAGGCGGGAGTAGCCCAGATACGCAGTATTTT. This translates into CAWRVRVGGSSPDTQYF. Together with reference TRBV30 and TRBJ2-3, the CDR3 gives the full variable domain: SQTIHQWPATLVQPVGSPLSLECTVEGTSNPNLYWYRQAAGRGLQLLFYSVGIGQISSEVPQNLSASRPQDRQFILSSKKLLLSDSGFYLCAWRVRVGGSSPDTQYFGPGTRLTVL.

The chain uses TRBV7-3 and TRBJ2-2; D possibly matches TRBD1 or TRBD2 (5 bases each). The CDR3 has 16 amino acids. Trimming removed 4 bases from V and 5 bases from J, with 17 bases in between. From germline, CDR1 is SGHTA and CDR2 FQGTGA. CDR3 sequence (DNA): TGTGCCAGCAGCTGGGGACGGGCACCGAGGACCGGGGAGCTGTTTTTT. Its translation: CASSWGRAPRTGELFF.

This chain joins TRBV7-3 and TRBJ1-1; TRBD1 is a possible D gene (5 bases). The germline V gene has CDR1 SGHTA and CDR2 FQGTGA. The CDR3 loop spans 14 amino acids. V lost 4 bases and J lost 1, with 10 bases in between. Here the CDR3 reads CASSSGTANTEAFF. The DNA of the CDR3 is TGTGCCAGCAGCTCGGGGACGGCGAACACTGAAGCTTTCTTT.

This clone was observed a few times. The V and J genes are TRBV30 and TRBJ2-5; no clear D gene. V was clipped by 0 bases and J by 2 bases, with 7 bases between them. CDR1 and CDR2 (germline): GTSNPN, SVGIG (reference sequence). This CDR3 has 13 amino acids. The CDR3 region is CAWSVTEQETQYF. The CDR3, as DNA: TGTGCCTGGAGTGTAACAGAACAAGAGACCCAGTACTTC. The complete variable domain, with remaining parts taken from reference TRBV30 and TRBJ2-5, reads SQTIHQWPATLVQPVGSPLSLECTVEGTSNPNLYWYRQAAGRGLQLLFYSVGIGQISSEVPQNLSASRPQDRQFILSSKKLLLSDSGFYLCAWSVTEQETQYFGPGTRLLVL.

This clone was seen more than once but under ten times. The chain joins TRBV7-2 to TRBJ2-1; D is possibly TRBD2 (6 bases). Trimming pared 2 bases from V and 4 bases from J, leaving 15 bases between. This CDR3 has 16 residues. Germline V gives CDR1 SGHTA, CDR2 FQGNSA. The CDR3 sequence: CASSLLGGVVYNEQFF. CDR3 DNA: TGTGCCAGCAGCTTATTGGGGGGAGTTGTTTACAATGAGCAGTTCTTC.